One sample yielded the 17 T cell receptor beta chains listed below, sequenced in a study of control samples from healthy donors and cancer patients. Profiled with immunoSEQ multiplex PCR; TCRdb holds only in-frame clones, not every one. The sample has around 20,000 clones, approximately 78% seen once; the top ten hold around 28%. The sequenced sample consisted of PBMCs. These receptors were collected from a man of 80 years or more with head and neck cancer.

V and J are TRBV6-4 and TRBJ2-5; 13 bases match TRBD2. V trimming: 4 bases; J trimming: 5 bases; junction bases outside the gene matches: 7. From germline, CDR1 is MRHNA and CDR2 SNTAGT. This CDR3 contains 16 residues. CDR3 bases: TGTGCCAGCAGTGCAAGGACTAGCGGGAGACGGGAGACCCAGTACTTC. Residues: CASSARTSGRRETQYF.

This clone appeared once. The chain carries TRBV7-2 and TRBJ1-1; the match to TRBD1 covers 8 bases. This CDR3 contains 15 residues. The germline V gene encodes CDR1 SGHTA and CDR2 FQGNSA. The junction had 3 bases not matched to a gene; V was cut back by 2 bases and J by 1 base. CDR3 DNA: TGTGCCAGCAGCTTAAACGGACAGGGGAACACTGAAGCTTTCTTT. This sequence encodes CASSLNGQGNTEAFF.

The rearrangement uses TRBV6-6 and TRBJ2-7; the D is unclear. V lost 6 bases, J lost 6 bases, and 18 bases lay in between. The CDR3 contains 14 residues. CDR1 MNHNY and CDR2 SVGAGI come from the germline V gene (reference sequence). This chain's CDR3 is CASSYDTLRGEQYF. The DNA of the CDR3 is TGTGCCAGCAGCTACGACACCTTGCGTGGCGAGCAGTACTTC.

The chain has TRBV27 and TRBJ2-1; D might be TRBD1 (5 bases). The germline V gene encodes CDR1 MNHEY and CDR2 SMNVEV (reference sequence). V lost 3 bases and J lost 3, with 9 bases in between. This CDR3 comprises 14 residues. Here the CDR3 reads CASSFTGFYNEQFF. Written as DNA, the CDR3 is TGTGCCAGCAGTTTTACAGGTTTCTACAATGAGCAGTTCTTC.

This rearrangement joins TRBV4-3 to TRBJ2-3; TRBD2 agrees at 11 bases. This CDR3 has 16 residues. The V gene end was trimmed by 0 bases and the J gene end by 5 bases; junction bases not matched to a gene: 4. Germline lookup yields CDR1 LGHNA and CDR2 YSLEER. CDR3 loop: CASSQDRLAGRDTQYF. In DNA form, the CDR3 reads TGCGCCAGCAGCCAAGATCGACTAGCGGGGCGAGATACGCAGTATTTT.

The rearrangement uses TRBV7-2 and TRBJ1-2; the D is unclear. The CDR3 totals 13 residues. V gave up 5 bases and J gave up 5 bases, with 12 bases separating them. Germline V gives CDR1 SGHTA, CDR2 FQGNSA. The CDR3 coding sequence is TGTGCCAGCAGCCCCGACGGATCTTATGGCTACACCTTC. Residues: CASSPDGSYGYTF.

The gene calls are TRBV6-1 and TRBJ1-5; maybe TRBD1 (5 bases). V was shortened by 0 bases and J by 7 bases, with 16 bases between the two germline ends. This CDR3 spans 16 amino acids. CDR1 and CDR2 from the germline V gene are MNHNS and SASEGT. The CDR3 DNA follows: TGTGCCAGCAGTGAAGCGGACTGGCAGGGTGGACAGCCCCAGCATTTT. Translating gives CASSEADWQGGQPQHF.

This clone was counted only a few times. This rearrangement joins TRBV7-2 to TRBJ1-2, with D unclear. There are 14 residues in the CDR3. V was clipped by 0 bases and J by 1 base, with 6 bases between them. Germline lookup yields CDR1 SGHTA and CDR2 FQGNSA. The CDR3, as DNA: TGTGCCAGCAGCTTAGCGTTCCTTAACTATGGCTACACCTTC. This sequence encodes CASSLAFLNYGYTF.

The rearrangement uses TRBV23-1 and TRBJ1-1; 8 bases map to TRBD1. TRBV23-1 is an ORF; its function is uncertain. With 6 bases clipped from V and 6 bases from J, the junction kept 9 bases outside the gene matches. This CDR3 is built from 14 residues. The CDR3 loop is CASRPSTGGAEAFF. CDR3 nucleotides: TGCGCCAGCAGACCTAGTACAGGGGGGGCTGAAGCTTTCTTT.

This clone came up a few times. This chain uses TRBV18 with TRBJ1-1; D not certain. Germline V gene data show CDR1 as KGHSH and CDR2 as LQKENI. The CDR3 totals 13 residues. V was pared by 2 bases and J by 1 base, with 5 bases between. The CDR3 reads CASSPVRNTEAFF. The CDR3, as DNA: TGTGCCAGCTCACCAGTCAGGAACACTGAAGCTTTCTTT.

The chain carries TRBV7-9 and TRBJ1-2; D ambiguous. Germline lookup yields CDR1 SEHNR and CDR2 FQNEAQ (reference sequence). Trimming pared 1 base from V and 4 bases from J, leaving 1 base between. The CDR3 has 11 amino acids. The CDR3 DNA sequence: TGTGCCAGCAGCTTAGTCTATGGCTACACCTTC. It codes for CASSLVYGYTF.

In its sample, this clone was seen a few times. This rearrangement joins TRBV6-2 or TRBV6-3 to TRBJ2-1; TRBD1 agrees at 8 bases. Per germline, CDR1 MNHEY and CDR2 SVGEGT. The CDR3 sequence is 15 residues long. V lost 0 bases, J lost 4 bases, and 2 bases stayed unmatched. The CDR3 DNA sequence: TGTGCCAGCAGTTACTCCGGGACAGGTTACAATGAGCAGTTCTTC. Residues: CASSYSGTGYNEQFF.

This clone was picked up a small number of times. The genes are TRBV5-4 and TRBJ1-3, with TRBD1 matching over 8 bases. Per germline, CDR1 SGHNT and CDR2 YYREEE (reference sequence). The V and J ends lost 4 bases and 0 bases, in that order; junction bases with no gene match: 9. There are 17 residues in the CDR3. CDR3 amino acids: CASSRAGTGISGNTIYF. CDR3 in DNA: TGTGCCAGCAGCAGAGCCGGGACAGGAATCTCTGGAAACACCATATATTTT.

CDR3 amino acids: CASSSQGDQPQHF. CDR3 nucleotide sequence: TGTGCCAGCAGTAGTCAGGGGGATCAGCCCCAGCATTTT. The chain carries TRBV2 and TRBJ1-5; 7 bases agree with TRBD1. Per the germline V gene, CDR1 is SNHLY and CDR2 is FYNNEI. V trimming: 5 bases; J trimming: 5 bases; junction bases outside the gene matches: 3. The CDR3 runs to 13 residues. Based on the CDR3 plus reference TRBV2 and TRBJ1-5, the full variable domain is EPEVTQTPSHQVTQMGQEVILRCVPISNHLYFYWYRQILGQKVEFLVSFYNNEISEKSEIFDDQFSVERPDGSNFTLKIRSTKLEDSAMYFCASSSQGDQPQHFGDGTRLSIL.

V and J are TRBV7-9 and TRBJ2-7; perhaps D is TRBD1 or TRBD2 (5 bases each). Germline V gives CDR1 SEHNR, CDR2 FQNEAQ (reference sequence). Trimming took off 3 bases at V and 6 bases at J, with 24 bases between the two ends. The CDR3 covers 17 residues. CDR3 amino acids: CASSLVQRGLPALEQYF. CDR3 DNA sequence: TGTGCCAGCAGCTTGGTACAGAGGGGTCTCCCGGCGCTCGAGCAGTACTTC. The full variable domain, rest sourced from reference TRBV7-9 and TRBJ2-7, is DTGVSQNPRHKITKRGQNVTFRCDPISEHNRLYWYRQTLGQGPEFLTYFQNEAQLEKSRLLSDRFSAERPKGSFSTLEIQRTEQGDSAMYLCASSLVQRGLPALEQYFGPGTRLTVT.

CDR3 in amino acids: CASAGDEQFF. CDR3 nucleotide sequence: TGTGCCAGCGCCGGGGATGAGCAGTTCTTC. The chain is built from TRBV9 and TRBJ2-1; a weak D match, TRBD2 (5 bases). Trimming left V 7 bases short and J 8 bases short, with 7 bases between. This CDR3 spans 10 amino acids. Germline CDR1 reads SGDLS; CDR2 reads YYNGEE.

The rearrangement uses TRBV9 and TRBJ2-7, with 8 bases that match TRBD2. Germline CDR1 and CDR2: SGDLS and YYNGEE. The CDR3 extends over 13 amino acids. J was trimmed by 7 bases and V by 3 bases; bases with no gene match: 6. The CDR3 coding sequence is TGTGCCAGCAGCGCGGGGACTAGTGGAGAGCAGTACTTC. Translating gives CASSAGTSGEQYF. The complete variable domain, with remaining parts taken from reference TRBV9 and TRBJ2-7, reads DSGVTQTPKHLITATGQRVTLRCSPRSGDLSVYWYQQSLDQGLQFLIQYYNGEERAKGNILERFSAQQFPDLHSELNLSSLELGDSALYFCASSAGTSGEQYFGPGTRLTVT.